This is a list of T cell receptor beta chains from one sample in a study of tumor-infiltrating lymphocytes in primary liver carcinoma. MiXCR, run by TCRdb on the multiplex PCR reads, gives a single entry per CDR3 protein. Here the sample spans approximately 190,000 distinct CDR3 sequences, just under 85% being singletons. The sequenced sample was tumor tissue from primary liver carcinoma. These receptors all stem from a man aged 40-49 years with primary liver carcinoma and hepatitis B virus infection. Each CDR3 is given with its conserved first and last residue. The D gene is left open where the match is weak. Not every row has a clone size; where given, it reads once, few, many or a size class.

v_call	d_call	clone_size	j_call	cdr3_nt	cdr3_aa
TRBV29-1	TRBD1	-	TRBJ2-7	TGCAGTGTCCCGGACAGGGTGGATCAGGTTGAGCATTACTTC	CSVPDRVDQVEHYF
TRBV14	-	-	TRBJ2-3	TGTGCCAGTACTAACGGGGTTAACGTGGTAGATACACAGTATTTT	CASTNGVNVVDTQYF
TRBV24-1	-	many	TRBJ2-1	TGTGCCACCAGTGATTTAAATGAGCAGTTCTTC	CATSDLNEQFF
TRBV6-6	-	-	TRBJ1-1	TGTGCCAGCAGTGGGCCAGAGGTAAGGACTGACGCTTTCTTT	CASSGPEVRTDAFF
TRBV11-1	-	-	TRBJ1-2	TGTGCTAGCAGCTTCAAGGAATTTGGCTATGGCTATACCTTC	CASSFKEFGYGYTF
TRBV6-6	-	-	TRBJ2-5	TGTGCCAGCAGCCCTGTCGTGGAGACACAGTACTTC	CASSPVVETQYF
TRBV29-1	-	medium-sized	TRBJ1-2	TGCAGCGTTTCACTTGACGGGTACTACTATGGCTACACCTTC	CSVSLDGYYYGYTF
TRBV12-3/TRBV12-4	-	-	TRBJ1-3	TGTGCCTGCAGTAATACAAACACCATATATTTT	CACSNTNTIYF
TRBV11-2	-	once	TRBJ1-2	TGTGTCAGCAGCTTAGGTCCGGGAGGAGACTACACCTTC	CVSSLGPGGDYTF
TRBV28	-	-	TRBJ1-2	TGTGCCAGCAGTTTAGTCACAGACTATGGCTGCACCTTC	CASSLVTDYGCTF
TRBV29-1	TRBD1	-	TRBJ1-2	TGCAACGTCCGACCAGGGGGTGCCTATGGCTACACCTTC	CNVRPGGAYGYTF
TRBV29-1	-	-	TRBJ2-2	TGCAGCGTTGTCAAAAAGGTGAACACCGGGGAGCTGTTTTTT	CSVVKKVNTGELFF
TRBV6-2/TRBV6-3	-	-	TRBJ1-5	TGTGCCAGTACCCCGGTCCCCATGAGCAGTCAGCCCCAGCATTTT	CASTPVPMSSQPQHF
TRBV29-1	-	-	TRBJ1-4	TGCAGTGTTCTCGGAGGGATGGGTGAAAAACTGTTTTTT	CSVLGGMGEKLFF
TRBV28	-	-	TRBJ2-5	TGTGCCAGCACACCGGACGGGGTGGTAGAGACCCAGTACTTC	CASTPDGVVETQYF
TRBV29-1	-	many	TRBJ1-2	TGCAGCGTCGGCGAGGGGGAAGGCTACACCTTC	CSVGEGEGYTF
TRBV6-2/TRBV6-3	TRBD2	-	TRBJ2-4	TGTGCCAGCAGTTATATGACTAGCGGGGTGGCCAAAAACATTCAATACTTC	CASSYMTSGVAKNIQYF
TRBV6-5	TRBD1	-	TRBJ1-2	TGTACCAGCAGCCCACAGGGGACGGACGGCTACACCTTC	CTSSPQGTDGYTF
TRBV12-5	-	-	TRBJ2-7	TGTGCCAGTGAGGGGACATGTTCCTACGAACAGTACTTC	CASEGTCSYEQYF
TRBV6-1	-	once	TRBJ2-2	TGTGCCAGCAGTGCGGGGTTCACAGGGGACTTGTTTTTT	CASSAGFTGDLFF
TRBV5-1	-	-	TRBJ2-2	TGCGCCAGCAGCTTGATTCCTAGCACTGACACCGGGGAGCTGTTTTTT	CASSLIPSTDTGELFF
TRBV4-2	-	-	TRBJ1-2	TGTGCCAGCAGCCGATCGCCCAGGGGCGGGGGCGCGTCCTATGGATACACCTTC	CASSRSPRGGGASYGYTF
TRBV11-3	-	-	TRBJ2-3	TGTGCCAGTAGCTTCTCCTCCGGGTGCCTAGGGGGAGATACGCAGTATTTT	CASSFSSGCLGGDTQYF
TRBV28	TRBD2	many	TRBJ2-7	TGTGCCAGCAGCCTGACTAGCGGAAGCTCCTACGAGCAGTACTTC	CASSLTSGSSYEQYF
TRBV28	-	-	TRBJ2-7	TGTGCCAGCAGTTCTTACTCGAGGAGATCATACGAGCAGTACTTC	CASSSYSRRSYEQYF
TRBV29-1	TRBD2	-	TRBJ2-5	TGTATCGTTTCCTTACTAGCGGGAAGGGGAGTGACCCAGTACTTC	CIVSLLAGRGVTQYF